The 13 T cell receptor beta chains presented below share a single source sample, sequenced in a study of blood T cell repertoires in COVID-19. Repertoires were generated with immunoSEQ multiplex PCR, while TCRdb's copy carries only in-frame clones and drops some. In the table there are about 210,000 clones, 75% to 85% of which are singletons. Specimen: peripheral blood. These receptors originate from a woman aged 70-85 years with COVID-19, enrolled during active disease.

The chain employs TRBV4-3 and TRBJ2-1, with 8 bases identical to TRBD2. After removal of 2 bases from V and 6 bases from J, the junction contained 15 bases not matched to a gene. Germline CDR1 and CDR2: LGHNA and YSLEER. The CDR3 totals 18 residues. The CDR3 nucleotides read TGCGCCAGCAGCCAACTATCGCGGGAGGACCGCCCTGCCAATGAGCAGTTCTTC. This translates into CASSQLSREDRPANEQFF.

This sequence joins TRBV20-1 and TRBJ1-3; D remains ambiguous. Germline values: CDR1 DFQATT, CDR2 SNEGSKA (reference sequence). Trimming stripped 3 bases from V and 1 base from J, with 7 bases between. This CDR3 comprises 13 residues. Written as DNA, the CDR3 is TGCAGTGCTAGTCCGGGATCTGGAAACACCATATATTTT. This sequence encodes CSASPGSGNTIYF.

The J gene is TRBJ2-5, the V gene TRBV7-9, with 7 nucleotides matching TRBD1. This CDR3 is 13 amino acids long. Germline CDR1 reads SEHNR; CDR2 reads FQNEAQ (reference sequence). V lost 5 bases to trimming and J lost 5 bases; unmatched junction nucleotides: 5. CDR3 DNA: TGTGCCAGCAGCCCCTTGACAGGGGAGACCCAGTACTTC. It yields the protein CASSPLTGETQYF.

The CDR3 DNA sequence: TGTGCCAGCAGTTTAAGGGACTTTAAAGGCTACACCTTC. It specifies CASSLRDFKGYTF. The chain is built from TRBV28 and TRBJ1-2; TRBD1 is a possible D gene (5 bases). The length of the CDR3 is 13 residues. Trimming left V 2 bases short and J 8 bases short, with 12 bases between. Germline lookup yields CDR1 MDHEN and CDR2 SYDVKM.

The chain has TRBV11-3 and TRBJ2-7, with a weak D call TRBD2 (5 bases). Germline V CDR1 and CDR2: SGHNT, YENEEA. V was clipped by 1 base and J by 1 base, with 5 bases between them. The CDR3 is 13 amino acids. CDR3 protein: CASSLGGSYEQYF. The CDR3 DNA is TGTGCCAGCAGCTTAGGCGGGTCCTACGAGCAGTACTTC.

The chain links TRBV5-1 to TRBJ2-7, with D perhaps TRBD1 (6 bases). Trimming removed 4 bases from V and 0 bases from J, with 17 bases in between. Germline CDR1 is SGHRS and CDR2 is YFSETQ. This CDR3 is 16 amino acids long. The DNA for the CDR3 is TGCGCCAGCAGCACGGATCTGGACAGCTACTCCTACGAGCAGTACTTC. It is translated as CASSTDLDSYSYEQYF.

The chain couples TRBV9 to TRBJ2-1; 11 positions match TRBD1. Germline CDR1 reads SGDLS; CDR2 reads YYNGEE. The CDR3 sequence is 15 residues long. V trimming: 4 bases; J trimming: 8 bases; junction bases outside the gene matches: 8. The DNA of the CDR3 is TGTGCCAGCAGCTTCCGGGACAGGGGGTTCGATGAGCAGTTCTTC. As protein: CASSFRDRGFDEQFF.

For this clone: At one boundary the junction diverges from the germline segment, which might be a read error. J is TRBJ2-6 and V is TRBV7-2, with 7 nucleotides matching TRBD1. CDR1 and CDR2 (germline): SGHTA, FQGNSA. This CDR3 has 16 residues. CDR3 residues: CASRLDRASGANVLTF. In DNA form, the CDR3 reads TGTGCCAGCAGGTTAGACAGGGCCTCGGGGGCCAACGTCCTGACTTTC.

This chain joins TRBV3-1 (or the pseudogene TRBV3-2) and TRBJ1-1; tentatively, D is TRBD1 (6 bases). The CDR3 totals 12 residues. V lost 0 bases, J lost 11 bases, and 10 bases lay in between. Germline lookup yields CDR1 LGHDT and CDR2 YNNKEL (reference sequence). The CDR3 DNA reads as TGTGCCAGCAGCCAAGATCCACAGGGTGCTTTCTTT. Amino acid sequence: CASSQDPQGAFF.

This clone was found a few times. The CDR3 DNA reads as TGTGCCACCAGCCCCGGGTCTTGGGAGACCCAGTACTTC. Translating it yields CATSPGSWETQYF. The V call is TRBV15, the J call TRBJ2-5, with D uncertain. V lost 5 bases to trimming and J lost 5 bases, with 12 bases between them. The CDR3 runs 13 residues. Germline V gene data show CDR1 as LNHNV and CDR2 as YYDKDF (reference sequence).

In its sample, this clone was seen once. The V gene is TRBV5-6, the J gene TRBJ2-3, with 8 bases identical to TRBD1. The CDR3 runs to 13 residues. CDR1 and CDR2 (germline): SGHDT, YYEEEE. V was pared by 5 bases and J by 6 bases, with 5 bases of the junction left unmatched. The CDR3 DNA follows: TGTGCCAGCAGGACAGGGGTCAGGGATACGCAGTATTTT. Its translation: CASRTGVRDTQYF.

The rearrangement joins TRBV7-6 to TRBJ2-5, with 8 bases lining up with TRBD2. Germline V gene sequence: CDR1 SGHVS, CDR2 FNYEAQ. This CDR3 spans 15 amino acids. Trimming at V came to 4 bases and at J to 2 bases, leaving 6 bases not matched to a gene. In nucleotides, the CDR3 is TGTGCCAGCAGCTATATCGGGAGGGAGCAAGAGACCCAGTACTTC. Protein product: CASSYIGREQETQYF.

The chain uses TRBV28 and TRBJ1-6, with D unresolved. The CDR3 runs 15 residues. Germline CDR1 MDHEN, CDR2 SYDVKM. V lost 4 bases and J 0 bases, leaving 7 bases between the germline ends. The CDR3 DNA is TGTGCCAGCAGTTCTCTCAGCTCCTATAATTCACCCCTCCACTTT. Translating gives CASSSLSSYNSPLHF.